This record concerns one T cell receptor beta chain sequence. Its antigen is unknown. V shed 4 bases and J shed 2 bases, with 12 bases lying between them. The CDR3 has 15 residues. In germline, CDR1 is SGHVS, CDR2 FQNEAQ. The data were taken from a study of T cell responses to AZD1222 COVID-19 vaccine. Study-level results: There were repertoire samples only from the period after the peak T cell response. Unmutated regions of variants are reportedly targeted by nearly half of spike-specific TCRs. Mapped onto spike, vaccine-associated CD4 TCRs spanned it and were dominant at 160-218 and 743-854. Among AZD1222 vaccinees, only six or seven were seropositive at baseline.

Sequencing used immunoSEQ multiplex PCR; TCRdb keeps in-frame clones, though not all of them. The data show some 170,000 clones, with 88% seen just once and roughly 4% held by the top ten. The specimen was peripheral blood, collected 28 days after the second AZD1222 dose. The receptor was isolated from an adult who received the AZD1222 COVID-19 vaccine. The chain links TRBV7-8 to TRBJ2-1; D unclear. The CDR3 protein is CASSSYRVPYNEQFF. CDR3 bases: TGTGCCAGCAGCTCTTACCGGGTCCCCTACAATGAGCAGTTCTTC.